The next 30 T cell receptor beta chains were all read from a single sample in a study of blood T cells in healthy people across ages. Then a second PCR, running roughly 7 to 11 cycles, was carried out with a sample-barcoded 5' primer and a J-beta primer mix. Each CDR3 protein is one row after TCRdb ran MiXCR on the 5' RACE reads. The sample holds about 620,000 distinct CDR3 sequences, around 50% seen once. Input material: blood. The receptors stem from a woman of 80 years or more in good health.

This clonotype was seen repeatedly, ten times or more. CDR3 region: CASSKTPGLGTDTQYF. CDR3 coding DNA: TGCGCCAGCAGTAAGACGCCGGGACTAGGAACAGATACGCAGTATTTT. The chain has TRBV4-1 and TRBJ2-3; 8 bases match TRBD2. Germline-derived CDR1 and CDR2 are MGHRA and YSYEKL. The ends lost 6 bases at V and 3 bases at J; junction bases unmatched: 11. This CDR3 has 16 residues.

This chain joins TRBV4-2 and TRBJ2-1; TRBD2 agrees at 13 bases. The V and J ends lost 5 bases and 4 bases, in that order; junction bases with no gene match: 8. In germline, CDR1 is LGHNA, CDR2 YNFKEQ. CDR3 length: 17 residues. CDR3 in amino acids: CASSLGLAGVAYNEQFF. The CDR3 nucleotides are TGTGCCAGCAGCTTAGGACTAGCGGGAGTAGCGTACAATGAGCAGTTCTTC.

The rearrangement links TRBV15 to TRBJ2-7; no clear D gene. The CDR3 contains 12 residues. CDR1 is LNHNV and CDR2 is YYDKDF in the germline V gene (reference sequence). V gave up 0 bases and J gave up 4 bases, with 4 bases separating them. The CDR3 DNA sequence: TGTGCCACCAGCAGAGAAGGGTACGAGCAGTACTTC. Encoded protein: CATSREGYEQYF.

The rearrangement links TRBV6-1 to TRBJ1-4; 7 bases are a match to TRBD1. Germline CDR1 reads MNHNS; CDR2 reads SASEGT. CDR3 length: 13 residues. Trimming at V came to 2 bases and at J to 11 bases, leaving 5 bases not matched to a gene. The CDR3 region has the DNA TGTGCCAGCAGTGAAATAGGGGGCAGGAAACTGTTTTTT. Its translation: CASSEIGGRKLFF.

There are a few counts of this clonotype. The chain recombines TRBV5-1 with TRBJ2-2; 10 bases are shared with TRBD2. There are 17 residues in the CDR3. Germline-derived CDR1 and CDR2 are SGHRS and YFSETQ. With V trimmed by 4 bases and J by 7 bases, 13 bases remained unmatched. In DNA, the CDR3 is TGCGCCAGCAGCACGGGACTAGCGAATCGTCGAGGCGGGGAGCTGTTTTTT. Translating it yields CASSTGLANRRGGELFF.

This clonotype was seen a single time. Possible read error: a much larger clone is one base away. The CDR3 loop is CAGSYHQGSDEKLFF. The CDR3, as DNA: TGTGCCGGCAGTTACCACCAGGGAAGCGATGAAAAACTGTTTTTT. This chain uses TRBV6-6 with TRBJ1-4; a possible D gene is TRBD1 (5 bases). CDR1 MNHNY and CDR2 SVGAGI come from the germline V gene (reference sequence). The CDR3 is 15 residues long.

As for this clonotype: A single base separates this from a much larger clone, so it may be a read error. The V gene is TRBV5-1, the J gene TRBJ2-1, with 7 positions matching TRBD2. V shed 2 bases, J shed 2 bases, and the junction held 7 bases outside the gene matches. The CDR3 is made up of 16 amino acids. Looked up from germline, CDR1 is SGHRS and CDR2 is YFSETQ. In nucleotides, the CDR3 is TGCGCCAGCAGCTTCCGGGGGGTCGGGGCCTACAATGAGCAGTTCTTC. This gives the protein CASSFRGVGAYNEQFF.

The chain is built from TRBV18 and TRBJ2-5; D might be TRBD1 or TRBD2, each matching 5 bases. The DNA end lines up better with TRBJ2-7; the J call may be wrong. Germline V gene lookup returns CDR1 KGHSH and CDR2 LQKENI. The length of the CDR3 is 15 residues. CDR3 amino acids: CASSPEGKATYEQYF. The CDR3 region has the DNA TGTGCCAGCTCACCAGAGGGGAAGGCGACCTACGAGCAGTACTTC.

The chain recombines TRBV3-1 with TRBJ1-4; TRBD1 aligns across 8 bases. The CDR3 length is 15 residues. Trimming took 2 bases from V and 7 from J; bases not matched to a gene: 6. Germline CDR1 reads LGHDT; CDR2 reads YNNKEL (reference sequence). CDR3 bases: TGTGCCAGCAGCCAAAGAGGGACAGGATCTGAAAAACTGTTTTTT. Translating it yields CASSQRGTGSEKLFF.

This chain joins TRBV5-1 and TRBJ2-7, with D possibly TRBD1 on 5 matching bases. The CDR3 contains 15 residues. Trimming took off 3 bases at V and 0 bases at J, with 13 bases between the two ends. Germline CDR1 SGHRS, CDR2 YFSETQ. Here the CDR3 reads CASSYEPGPSYEQYF. In DNA form, the CDR3 reads TGCGCCAGCAGCTATGAGCCAGGGCCCTCCTACGAGCAGTACTTC.

The rearrangement links TRBV20-1 to TRBJ2-7; 10 nucleotides line up with TRBD2. V was clipped by 2 bases and J by 7 bases; unmatched bases: 11. CDR3 length equals 15 residues. Germline-derived CDR1 and CDR2 are DFQATT and SNEGSKA (reference sequence). CDR3 in DNA: TGCAGTGCTAGACCTAGCGGGAGAACAATGAGAGAGCAGTACTTC. It encodes CSARPSGRTMREQYF.

V and J are TRBV29-1 and TRBJ2-1; D call uncertain. This CDR3 is built from 16 residues. V dropped 3 bases and J dropped 7 bases, with 22 bases sitting between them. Germline V gene data show CDR1 as SQVTM and CDR2 as ANQGSEA. CDR3 nucleotides: TGCAGCGTTGACGGACCTCGTCACGCCGCGGTAAATGAGCAGTTCTTC. It yields the protein CSVDGPRHAAVNEQFF.

This clonotype occurred many times. The genes are TRBV25-1 and TRBJ1-4, with D unresolved. CDR1 is MGHDK, CDR2 SYGVNS, per germline. V was trimmed by 2 bases and J by 5 bases, leaving 9 bases between them. This CDR3 has 14 amino acids. Written as DNA, the CDR3 is TGTGCCAGCAGTGAACAGGCGAGAAATGAAAAACTGTTTTTT. Encoded protein: CASSEQARNEKLFF.

The chain has TRBV11-3 and TRBJ2-1, with D possibly being TRBD1 or TRBD2 (7 bases each). The CDR3 covers 16 residues. The V and J ends lost 4 bases and 3 bases respectively, with 16 bases between them. The germline V gene has CDR1 SGHNT and CDR2 YENEEA. CDR3 nucleotide sequence: TGTGCCAGCAGCTCAGGGGGGGGGGCTATCTACAATGAGCAGTTCTTC. Residues: CASSSGGGAIYNEQFF.

This clonotype has ten or more counts. The V gene is TRBV7-9, the J gene TRBJ2-1; possibly TRBD1 for D (6 bases). This CDR3 is built from 13 residues. V lost 4 bases to trimming and J lost 7 bases, with 11 bases between them. The germline gives CDR1 SEHNR, CDR2 FQNEAQ (reference sequence). This CDR3 reads CASSSYRVNEQFF. The CDR3 bases are TGTGCCAGCAGCTCCTACAGGGTTAATGAGCAGTTCTTC.

J is TRBJ2-4 and V is TRBV15, with D perhaps assigned TRBD1 or TRBD2 (5 bases each). The DNA end favors TRBJ2-7, so the J call may be wrong. CDR3 length equals 16 residues. CDR1 and CDR2 (germline): LNHNV, YYDKDF (reference sequence). The CDR3 is CATSRGYGGSGYEQYF. CDR3 nucleotide sequence: TGTGCCACCAGCAGAGGGTATGGGGGATCAGGCTACGAGCAGTACTTC.

The chain carries TRBV6-5 and TRBJ2-3; 9 bases match TRBD1. This CDR3 is 14 amino acids long. After removal of 6 bases from V and 2 bases from J, the junction contained 3 bases not matched to a gene. Per germline, CDR1 MNHEY and CDR2 SVGAGI. In nucleotides, the CDR3 is TGTGCCAGCAGATTACAGGGGGCCACAGATACGCAGTATTTT. Protein: CASRLQGATDTQYF.

The rearrangement uses TRBV27 and TRBJ1-1, with a weak D call TRBD1 (6 bases). Looked up from germline, CDR1 is MNHEY and CDR2 is SMNVEV (reference sequence). Trimming shortened V by 4 bases and J by 4 bases, and 13 bases separated the two germline ends. The CDR3 loop spans 14 amino acids. CDR3 sequence reads: CASSWGGMGTEAFF. DNA for the CDR3: TGTGCCAGCAGTTGGGGGGGCATGGGCACTGAAGCTTTCTTT.

This chain joins TRBV6-2 or TRBV6-3 and TRBJ1-2; D gene unclear. V gave up 2 bases and J gave up 5 bases, with 15 bases separating them. This CDR3 has 15 residues. Germline V gene lookup returns CDR1 MNHEY and CDR2 SVGEGT. For the CDR3, the DNA is TGTGCCAGCAGTTACCAAAGAACCCGGGGATATGGCTACACCTTC. Translation gives CASSYQRTRGYGYTF.

This clonotype has at least ten counts. This rearrangement joins TRBV4-1 to TRBJ2-1; D gene uncertain. V was cut by 4 bases and J by 4 bases, with 11 bases left in between. Germline V gene data show CDR1 as MGHRA and CDR2 as YSYEKL. There are 14 residues in the CDR3. This chain's CDR3 is CASSPPPDYNEQFF. CDR3 DNA sequence: TGCGCCAGCAGCCCCCCCCCGGATTACAATGAGCAGTTCTTC.

This clonotype was seen at least ten times. The V and J genes are TRBV4-2 and TRBJ2-1, with 13 bases aligning to TRBD2. Germline loops: CDR1 LGHNA, CDR2 YNFKEQ. Unmatched junction bases numbered 7, after V lost 4 bases and J lost 7 bases. The CDR3 is made up of 16 amino acids. DNA of the CDR3: TGTGCCAGCAGCCCAATACTAGCGGGAGGGCGGAATGAGCAGTTCTTC. The encoded protein is CASSPILAGGRNEQFF.

The chain couples TRBV30 to TRBJ1-1; 9 bases agree with TRBD1. The V and J ends lost 2 bases and 5 bases, in that order; junction bases with no gene match: 12. CDR1 and CDR2 (germline): GTSNPN, SVGIG (reference sequence). This CDR3 has 16 residues. As DNA, the CDR3 is TGTGCCTGGAGTCATAAACAGGGGGCAAGGCGTACTGAAGCTTTCTTT. Protein: CAWSHKQGARRTEAFF.

To note about this clonotype: A much larger clone lies a single base off, so this may be a read error. V usage is TRBV28 and J usage is TRBJ2-7, with D uncertain. The germline V gene has CDR1 MDHEN and CDR2 SYDVKM. The CDR3 sequence is 13 residues long. CDR3 in DNA: TGTGCCAGCGGAAAATCAAGAATTTACGACCAGTACTTC. Translating it yields CASGKSRIYDQYF.

This clonotype was seen a single time. The V gene is TRBV10-3, the J gene TRBJ2-6; 9 bases are a match to TRBD1. J lost 2 bases, V lost 6 bases, and 8 bases had no gene match. The germline V gene has CDR1 ENHRY and CDR2 SYGVKD. The CDR3 is 17 amino acids. The CDR3 protein is CAISKQGAGAGANVLTF. CDR3 DNA: TGTGCCATCAGCAAACAGGGGGCGGGTGCTGGGGCCAACGTCCTGACTTTC.

This clonotype appeared a single time. One base away lies a much larger clone, so this may be a sequencing read error. The gene calls are TRBV29-1 and TRBJ1-4, with 7 nucleotides matching TRBD1. CDR3 length: 13 amino acids. Germline lookup yields CDR1 SQVTM and CDR2 ANQGSEA. The CDR3 DNA sequence: TGCAGCGCCCGTACAGGGGCTAAGGAAAAACTGTTTTTT. It translates to CSARTGAKEKLFF.

A word on this clonotype: A read error may account for a junction end that differs from germline. The gene calls are TRBV5-5 and TRBJ2-5; no clear D gene. Germline assignment: CDR1 SGHKS and CDR2 YYEKEE (reference sequence). The CDR3 runs 14 residues. The CDR3 DNA is TGTGCCAGCAGCGTGGAGTGGGATCAAGGGACCCAGTACTTC. Encoded protein: CASSVEWDQGTQYF.

There are many counts of this clonotype. The chain links TRBV7-8 to TRBJ1-6; possible D gene TRBD1, 5 bases. The CDR3 totals 16 residues. Germline CDR1 SGHVS, CDR2 FQNEAQ. Deletions cut 0 bases from V and 6 bases from J, with 12 bases between. CDR3 sequence reads: CASSLAPLGANSPLHF. CDR3 DNA sequence: TGTGCCAGCAGCTTAGCACCCTTAGGGGCTAATTCACCCCTCCACTTT.

The chain has TRBV7-9 and TRBJ2-5, with a possible D match to TRBD1 (5 bases). The length of the CDR3 is 13 residues. V was clipped by 11 bases and J by 5 bases, with 18 bases between them. The germline CDR1 and CDR2 sequences are SEHNR and FQNEAQ (reference sequence). The CDR3 loop is CASRDRGGETQYF. The CDR3 nucleotides read TGTGCCTCCAGGGATAGGGGTGGGGAGACCCAGTACTTC.

On this clonotype itself: A read error may account for a junction end that differs from germline. The chain carries TRBV28 and TRBJ1-2, with D perhaps matching TRBD1 (5 bases). CDR1 is MDHEN, CDR2 SYDVKM, per germline. The CDR3 extends over 15 amino acids. The CDR3 region has the DNA TGTGCCCGCAGTTCAGTGGGGGAGGGTGACTATGGCTACACCTTC. Translating gives CARSSVGEGDYGYTF.

The CDR3 DNA reads as TGCGCCAGCAGCTTGGGGACCCCCGGGACAGGGAACTCCTATAATTCACCCCTCCACTTT. Translation gives CASSLGTPGTGNSYNSPLHF. The chain links TRBV5-1 to TRBJ1-6; the match to TRBD1 covers 9 bases. Germline V lookup: CDR1 SGHRS, CDR2 YFSETQ. CDR3 length equals 20 residues. Trimming removed 0 bases from V and 0 bases from J; junction bases left unmatched: 10.